This T cell receptor (beta chain) stems from a study of PD-1 blockade in classical Hodgkin lymphoma (TCRdb year 2020). In terms of the full investigation: Nivolumab dosing was 3 mg/kg intravenously every 2 weeks, continuing until either disease progression or unacceptable toxicity. A peripheral blood immune signature of response to PD-1 blockade in classical Hodgkin lymphoma was defined using TCR beta sequencing and CyTOF.

Genomic DNA was isolated using the Qiagen DNeasy kit from unsorted PBMCs as well as from negatively selected CD4+ and CD8+ fractions. Amplification of TCR beta CDR3 regions was done by immunoSEQ multiplex PCR with primers that anneal to V and J segments. Amplification bias was minimized using a synthetic immune receptor repertoire, and residual bias was removed computationally after sequencing. Per the authors' processing: Custom Python scripts were used to quantify repertoire diversity as the Shannon entropy index. The unsorted, CD4+ and CD8+ repertoires were each analyzed separately, with the exception of combined analyses, where CD4+ and CD8+ sequences were merged in silico. Clonal expansion was defined as a frequency increase of at least 2-fold after treatment compared with C1D1, and clones undetected at baseline were assigned a pseudocount of 0.5. Clones with 0 or 1 copy at C1D1 were classified as singleton clones, and clones with 2 or more copies were classified as non-singleton clones. Clones expanded in unsorted samples were assigned a CD4+, CD8+ or unknown annotation through matching of protein sequences in sorted samples from the same patient. Wilcoxon tests were applied to paired samples to test diversity changes from C1D1 to C4D1. TCRdb provides this immuneACCESS table in a form limited to in-frame rearrangements. Some clones are lacking; in checked studies, under half of them reflect an unresolved V gene, and why the rest are absent is not known. D and trimming come from the DNA, and the V and J calls and clone size come from that table. The table for this sample lists more than 50,000 clones; 80% to 90% of them were counted only once. Approximately 16% of the sample belongs to the ten largest clones.

The germline V gene sets CDR1 to SGHDT and CDR2 to YYEEEE. Trimming at the junction amounts to 3 bases on V and 1 base on J, and the germline ends lie 13 bases apart. Including cysteine and phenylalanine, the CDR3 has 15 amino acids. The DNA shown is the 45-base CDR3, in frame from base 1. Paper-wide results and their limitations: Patients starting nivolumab less than 1 year after ASCT had lower diversity and were excluded from later analyses to avoid confounding by immune reconstitution. The study covered only a single clinical trial cohort, and the causes of the repertoire differences, possibly disease activity or prior therapy, were still not defined. Baseline TCR diversity was reported to be lower in newly diagnosed patients than in healthy donors, and even lower in relapsed/refractory patients. CD4+ but not CD8+ TCR diversity rose significantly by C4D1 (p=0.0027 vs p=0.16), most apparent in complete responders (p=0.02). Among trial patients, those achieving complete response had baseline diversity similar to that of newly diagnosed patients, while diversity was significantly lower in partial responders and progressors.

A word on this clone: Which antigen it targets is not known. Base qualities are not recorded, but no much larger clone differs from it by a single base.

The sample's time point, from its label and the paper: cycle 1 day 1 (C1D1), immediately before nivolumab initiation. Every trial patient had relapsed after autologous stem cell transplantation, and cohorts A, B and C differed in prior brentuximab vedotin exposure. A total of more than 55 patients with relapsed/refractory classical Hodgkin lymphoma made up the trial cohort, and each patient's best overall response was complete response, partial response or progressive disease. Trial patients were treated with single-agent nivolumab in the multi-cohort phase II CheckMate 205 trial. An independent review committee assessed best overall response using the 2007 International Working Group response criteria. PBMCs from the trial were collected at three points: immediately before nivolumab initiation (C1D1), and during therapy at cycle 2 day 1 and cycle 4 day 1. Peripheral blood was collected in 8 mL Vacutainer Cell Preparation Tubes, from which PBMCs were isolated by centrifugation and then cryopreserved.

This specimen was peripheral blood mononuclear cells (PBMCs), taken at baseline. The TCR was taken from a human donor with classical Hodgkin lymphoma. Rearrangement joined TRBV5-6 to TRBJ2-5; no D segment can be confidently identified. CDR3 region: CASSSTLGSQETQYF. The DNA is TGTGCCAGCAGCTCTACCCTCGGATCCCAAGAGACCCAGTACTTC.